Sequencing of this T cell receptor (beta chain) was carried out in a study of shared clonotypes between healthy human individuals (dated by TCRdb to the early 2020s). Study-level background: The cohort comprised two women and a few men aged 18 to 49 years. To estimate repertoire size and how much clonotypes are shared between individuals, the study performed deep sequencing of blood TCR repertoires from a handful of healthy adults. Each donor's leukapheresis produced roughly between roughly 0.9 and 8.9 billion PBMCs. Different laboratories and diverse techniques were used to prepare libraries and sequence TCR repertoires, to increase sequencing depth and limit assay-specific biases. Per donor, three plates each were used for CD4 naive and CD4 memory, two for CD8 naive, and one for CD8 memory. Study-wide conclusions, independent of this receptor: About 5% of naive CD4, 3% to 3.5% of naive CD8, about 2.1% of memory CD4, and 0.35% to 0.4% of memory CD8 clonotypes were shared across several donors. Larger estimated clonotype richness was generally found for naive subsets than for memory subsets. Sampling was restricted to blood, and TCR repertoires in tissue are likely to differ from TCR repertoires in blood. Higher generation probabilities were observed for clonotypes shared by all four sorted-subset donors than for non-shared clonotypes. The small number of donors limited the genetic and exposure-history diversity represented. Pairwise subsampling indicated that sequencing depth was expected to affect the degree of clonotype sharing among donors. Even with the large sequencing depth, rarefaction of the sorted-subset datasets indicated that sequencing was incomplete.

CD8 naive samples were CD45RO-negative cells positively selected for CCR7, giving a CD45RA+CCR7+ population that excluded TemRA cells. Healthy HIV-negative adults with no recently reported acute infections or vaccinations were included as donors. Every donor was a Caucasian adult living in Nashville, Tennessee, USA. After blood collection by leukapheresis, PBMCs were isolated using Ficoll-Histopaque density gradient centrifugation and then cryopreserved in the vapor phase of liquid nitrogen. Analytical flow cytometry was used to check the purity and quantity of every magnetically sorted T cell population. From each sorted fraction, genomic DNA was isolated and quantified by UV absorbance on a Nanodrop 2000c. TCR CDR3 regions were amplified from genomic DNA by multiplex PCR using the deep immunoSEQ assay. For each cell subset, the extracted genomic DNA was distributed evenly across all wells of several immunoSEQ 96-well plates, and each plate served as one replicate. Each replicate PCR for sorted subsets received 200 ng genomic DNA, equal to roughly 30,000 T cell genomes. Purified libraries were quantified with a Qubit 3.0 fluorometer, sized on a Bioanalyzer 2100, and re-quantified with the KAPA Library Quantification kit. Each immunoSEQ 96-well plate was sequenced on its own single-read 150-cycle Illumina NextSeq 550 flow cell. In the source study's methods: Because only junctional sequences without quality scores were contained in the immunoSEQ output, filtering matching that applied to full-length reads could not be performed. Sequences were annotated with PyIR, a Python wrapper for IgBLAST v1.9, and V/J genes and CDR3 were assigned using IMGT germline references. Reads with weak V/J assignments (E-value above 1e-6), missing CDR3, stop codons, out-of-frame junctions, or ambiguous translated residues were removed. V3J clonotypes were defined as sequences sharing the same inferred V gene, J gene, and CDR3 amino acid sequence. Percentage overlap between repertoires was computed as shared unique clonotypes divided by the size of the smaller repertoire. Three approaches were used to assess repertoire richness: RTK rarefaction, the Chao1 estimator, and Recon v2.1 estimates of unobserved clonotypes. OLGA was used to compute generation probabilities for all TCRbeta clonotypes that the gDNA method yielded from several donors. Imported from immuneACCESS, the table was reduced by TCRdb to in-frame sequences with V and J called. These copies leave out some clones; in studies compared against another copy, an unresolved V gene accounts for under half, and the cause of the remainder is not known. D and trimming were read from the DNA, whereas the V and J calls and clone size are those reported in that table. The sample table contains about 2 million clones; only one count was recorded for over 85% of them. The ten largest account for 0.9% to 1.5% of the sample.

As concerns this clone: This receptor's antigen is unknown. No much larger clone exists at a distance of one base, and base qualities are not known.

The CDR3 numbers 16 residues from cysteine through phenylalanine. The retained sequence is limited to the CDR3, 48 bases, with the frame set at the first base. CDR1 SGDLS and CDR2 YYNGEE were looked up in the germline V gene. Clipping removes 2 bases from V and 4 bases from J, with 5 as the unmatched junction base count. Material: naive CD8+ T cells sorted from blood. This sample's cell subset or site label indicates: CD45RA+CCR7+. This sequence originates from a man younger than 30 in good health. The rearranged segments are TRBV9 and TRBJ2-3, and TRBD2 aligns with 12 junction nucleotides. CDR3 protein: CASSVLAGGQSDTQYF. The sequence in DNA is TGTGCCAGCAGCGTGCTAGCGGGGGGGCAGTCAGATACGCAGTATTTT.